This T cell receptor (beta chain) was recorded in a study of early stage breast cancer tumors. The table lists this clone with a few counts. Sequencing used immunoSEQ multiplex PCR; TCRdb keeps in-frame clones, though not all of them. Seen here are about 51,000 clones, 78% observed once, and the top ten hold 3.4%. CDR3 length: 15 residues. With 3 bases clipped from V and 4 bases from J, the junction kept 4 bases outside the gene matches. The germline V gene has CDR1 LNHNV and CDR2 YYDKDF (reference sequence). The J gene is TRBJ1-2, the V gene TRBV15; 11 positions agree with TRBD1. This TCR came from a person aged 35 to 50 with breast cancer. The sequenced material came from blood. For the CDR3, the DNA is TGTGCCACCAGCAGGGACAGGGGGCCGGGCTATGGCTACACCTTC. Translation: CATSRDRGPGYGYTF.